The sequence of this TCR beta chain was determined in a study of T cells in Graves' hyperthyroidism and ophthalmopathy. Turning to the study itself: The initial diagnosis was the point when peripheral blood was collected, ahead of any treatment. Findings and limits, study-wide: A model using 13 V-J features told ophthalmopathy apart from stable hyperthyroidism. The model forecast ophthalmopathy, anticipating it by a median around 6.4 months before onset. Also found in blood were most expanded thyroid clonotypes above 0.001.

CDR3 size: 16 residues. J gave up 0 bases and V 5 bases, and 4 bases lay outside the gene matches. The V gene's germline CDR1 is SGHAT and CDR2 FQNNGV. TCR beta CDR3 region amplification was performed from RNA transcripts. During a first-round RT-PCR of the TCR CDR3, the HTBI primer set was used. In TCRdb, the multiplex PCR reads were re-called with MiXCR into one record per CDR3 protein. The sample lists about 520,000 distinct CDR3 sequences, approximately 25% occurring once. This clonotype has just a few counts. Antigen specificity is unknown. The sequence was collected from a young woman with Graves' ophthalmopathy. The V and J genes are TRBV11-2 and TRBJ2-3; 11 positions match TRBD2. Sample: blood. The CDR3 sequence: CASSAGTSGSTDTQYF. DNA of the CDR3: TGTGCCAGCAGCGCCGGGACTAGCGGCAGCACAGATACGCAGTATTTT.